The 32 T cell receptor beta chains given below trace back to one sample, sequenced in a study of shared clonotypes between healthy human individuals. Data came from immunoSEQ multiplex PCR; TCRdb stores just in-frame clones and leaves some out. The table has some 2.1 million clones, 85% to 95% seen once. In the naive CD8 group, cells lacked CD45RO and were positively selected for CCR7, so terminally differentiated effector memory CD45RA+ cells were left out. The sequenced sample consisted of naive CD8+ T cells from PBMCs. All receptors come from a man in his late teens or twenties in good health. Some clones in this sample may be carry-over from other donors' samples.

The rearrangement uses TRBV5-6 and TRBJ2-7; 8 bases align to TRBD2. J lost 2 bases, V lost 4 bases, and 14 bases had no gene match. The CDR3 spans 17 residues. Germline V gene lookup returns CDR1 SGHDT and CDR2 YYEEEE. CDR3 coding DNA: TGTGCCAGCAGCCCGGGGCGGGGGGCGATTCTCCCCTACGAGCAGTACTTC. As protein: CASSPGRGAILPYEQYF.

The chain employs TRBV7-9 and TRBJ2-1; D gene uncertain. Trimming removed 1 base from V and 4 bases from J, with 5 bases in between. This CDR3 has 13 residues. The germline gives CDR1 SEHNR, CDR2 FQNEAQ (reference sequence). The CDR3 DNA is TGTGCCAGCAGCTTAGAGGATTACAATGAGCAGTTCTTC. Translation: CASSLEDYNEQFF.

The V gene is TRBV5-1, the J gene TRBJ2-1; 11 positions match TRBD1. Germline V CDR1 and CDR2: SGHRS, YFSETQ. The junction had 17 bases not matched to a gene; V was cut back by 5 bases and J by 4 bases. This CDR3 region has 19 residues. The CDR3 nucleotides are TGCGCCAGCAGAGGACAGGGGGCAACGAGGACTAGACCTTACAATGAGCAGTTCTTC. It encodes CASRGQGATRTRPYNEQFF. Looking up the rest from reference TRBV5-1 and TRBJ2-1 gives the full variable domain: KAGVTQTPRYLIKTRGQQVTLSCSPISGHRSVSWYQQTPGQGLQFLFEYFSETQRNKGNFPGRFSGRQFSNSRSEMNVSTLELGDSALYLCASRGQGATRTRPYNEQFFGPGTRLTVL.

This chain links TRBV10-3 with TRBJ2-3; D unclear. Trimming stripped 3 bases from V and 2 bases from J, with 6 bases between. The CDR3 extends over 13 amino acids. CDR1 and CDR2 from the germline V gene are ENHRY and SYGVKD. The CDR3 DNA is TGTGCCATCAGTGACTTCCTCACAGATACGCAGTATTTT. As protein: CAISDFLTDTQYF.

The genes are TRBV9 and TRBJ2-1, with TRBD2 identical over 7 bases. CDR3 length equals 15 residues. Germline assignment: CDR1 SGDLS and CDR2 YYNGEE. Unmatched junction bases numbered 7, after V lost 0 bases and J lost 7 bases. In DNA form, the CDR3 reads TGTGCCAGCAGCGTAGATCCCCTAGCGGCAAATGAGCAGTTCTTC. Amino acid sequence: CASSVDPLAANEQFF.

J is TRBJ2-2 and V is TRBV29-1; 16 bases are shared with TRBD2. The CDR3 spans 16 residues. Germline V gene sequence: CDR1 SQVTM, CDR2 ANQGSEA. The V segment lost 3 bases and the J segment 5 bases; nucleotides outside the gene matches: 3. The CDR3 coding sequence is TGCAGCGTTGAGGGACTAGCGGGAGGGGGAACCGGGGAGCTGTTTTTT. Translation: CSVEGLAGGGTGELFF.

In DNA, the CDR3 is TGTGCCAGCAGCTTGGGGTTCGCGAGCTACTACGAGCAGTACTTC. Translation gives CASSLGFASYYEQYF. V is TRBV5-8 and J is TRBJ2-7; no clear D. V shed 0 bases and J shed 3 bases, with 13 bases lying between them. Germline V gene lookup returns CDR1 SGHTS and CDR2 YDEGEE. The CDR3 has 15 amino acids.

The chain has TRBV11-2 and TRBJ2-1; TRBD1 matches at 7 bases. This CDR3 contains 15 residues. Germline V gives CDR1 SGHAT, CDR2 FQNNGV. J gave up 0 bases and V 5 bases, and 4 bases lay outside the gene matches. CDR3 coding DNA: TGTGCCAGCAGCAGTTACAGGGGCTCCTACAATGAGCAGTTCTTC. Translation: CASSSYRGSYNEQFF.

V and J are TRBV28 and TRBJ2-2, with D hard to call. The germline gives CDR1 MDHEN, CDR2 SYDVKM. The CDR3 runs 15 residues. Trimming stripped 3 bases from V and 4 bases from J, with 12 bases between. The CDR3 loop is CASSFWIRFTGELFF. As DNA, the CDR3 is TGTGCCAGCAGTTTCTGGATACGGTTCACCGGGGAGCTGTTTTTT.

The chain uses TRBV28 and TRBJ2-7; D possibly matches TRBD1 or TRBD2 (5 bases each). This CDR3 is built from 14 residues. Germline loops: CDR1 MDHEN, CDR2 SYDVKM. V gave up 7 bases and J gave up 3 bases, with 16 bases separating them. CDR3 loop: CASTTRRQGYEQYF. The CDR3 nucleotides read TGTGCCAGCACCACCCGGAGGCAGGGCTACGAGCAGTACTTC. Using reference TRBV28 and TRBJ2-7 for the parts outside the CDR3, the full variable domain is DVKVTQSSRYLVKRTGEKVFLECVQDMDHENMFWYRQDPGLGLRLIYFSYDVKMKEKGDIPEGYSVSREKKERFSLILESASTNQTSMYLCASTTRRQGYEQYFGPGTRLTVT.

This chain links TRBV7-2 with TRBJ1-4; the D gene is possibly TRBD1 (6 bases). V was cut by 5 bases and J by 8 bases, with 15 bases left in between. CDR1 and CDR2 (germline): SGHTA, FQGNSA. The CDR3 totals 14 residues. Written as DNA, the CDR3 is TGTGCCAGCAGCCCGCGGGGGCGAATGGAAAAACTGTTTTTT. It specifies CASSPRGRMEKLFF.

This clone showed up just once. The sample carries other DNA sequences with the same CDR3. The genes are TRBV9 and TRBJ2-7, with 8 bases matching TRBD1. The CDR3 extends over 15 amino acids. The trim removed 0 bases at V and 0 bases at J, leaving 2 bases unmatched. The germline V gene has CDR1 SGDLS and CDR2 YYNGEE. The CDR3 nucleotides are TGTGCCAGCAGCGTAGGACAGGGGCCCTCCTACGAGCAGTACTTC. It is translated as CASSVGQGPSYEQYF.

The chain has TRBV7-2 and TRBJ2-7; perhaps TRBD2 as D (5 bases). The V and J ends lost 4 bases and 6 bases respectively, with 10 bases between them. Germline V gene data show CDR1 as SGHTA and CDR2 as FQGNSA. The CDR3 runs 12 residues. CDR3 region: CASSSLDFEQYF. CDR3 bases: TGTGCCAGCAGCTCATTGGACTTCGAGCAGTACTTC.

This chain uses TRBV28 with TRBJ1-2; 7 nucleotides line up with TRBD1. The CDR3 extends over 16 amino acids. In germline, CDR1 is MDHEN, CDR2 SYDVKM. The trim removed 5 bases at V and 8 bases at J, leaving 17 bases unmatched. Here the CDR3 DNA reads TGTGCCAGCAGTGCGAGACGGGACAGCTACCAGGAAGGCTACACCTTC. Protein: CASSARRDSYQEGYTF.

The V gene is TRBV7-6, the J gene TRBJ2-2; TRBD1 matches at 9 bases. From germline, CDR1 is SGHVS and CDR2 FNYEAQ. This CDR3 is 18 amino acids long. V was clipped by 5 bases and J by 0 bases; unmatched bases: 10. CDR3 loop: CASSPRTGVPANTGELFF. DNA for the CDR3: TGTGCCAGCAGCCCGAGGACAGGGGTCCCCGCGAACACCGGGGAGCTGTTTTTT.

This clone was found once. CDR3 sequence (DNA): TGTGCCAGCAGCTCAGACTCTTATAGCTCCTACGAGCAGTACTTC. It specifies CASSSDSYSSYEQYF. J is TRBJ2-7 and V is TRBV7-9, with no clear D. Trimming stripped 4 bases from V and 0 bases from J, with 13 bases between. This CDR3 contains 15 residues. Germline V gene data show CDR1 as SEHNR and CDR2 as FQNEAQ (reference sequence). The variable domain in full, completed from reference TRBV7-9 and TRBJ2-7, reads DTGVSQNPRHKITKRGQNVTFRCDPISEHNRLYWYRQTLGQGPEFLTYFQNEAQLEKSRLLSDRFSAERPKGSFSTLEIQRTEQGDSAMYLCASSSDSYSSYEQYFGPGTRLTVT.

The chain employs TRBV5-5 and TRBJ2-3; D is possibly TRBD1 or TRBD2 (5 bases each). The CDR3 has 15 amino acids. The germline V gene has CDR1 SGHKS and CDR2 YYEKEE (reference sequence). Trimming removed 2 bases from V and 0 bases from J, with 10 bases in between. CDR3 DNA sequence: TGTGCCAGCAGCTTCCAGGGACGGAGCACAGATACGCAGTATTTT. Protein: CASSFQGRSTDTQYF.

This clone was seen only once. This chain links TRBV27 with TRBJ2-1; 7 positions agree with TRBD2. With 6 bases clipped from V and 1 base from J, the junction kept 3 bases outside the gene matches. CDR1 is MNHEY and CDR2 is SMNVEV in the germline V gene (reference sequence). This CDR3 is built from 14 residues. The CDR3 sequence is CASRAGGSYNEQFF. DNA of the CDR3: TGTGCCAGCAGGGCCGGGGGGTCCTACAATGAGCAGTTCTTC.

The chain couples TRBV9 to TRBJ2-1, with D possibly being TRBD2 (7 bases). The CDR3 has 17 residues. V lost 4 bases and J lost 2, with 19 bases in between. Germline-derived CDR1 and CDR2 are SGDLS and YYNGEE. CDR3 residues: CASSPPKGEGAYNEQFF. In DNA, the CDR3 is TGTGCCAGCAGCCCACCAAAAGGGGAGGGGGCCTACAATGAGCAGTTCTTC.

This clone was seen once. This sequence joins TRBV11-2 and TRBJ2-7; D is possibly TRBD2 (8 bases). This CDR3 is 17 amino acids long. V lost 3 bases and J lost 3, with 21 bases in between. The germline V gene has CDR1 SGHAT and CDR2 FQNNGV. CDR3 coding DNA: TGTGCCAGCAGCTTCCTGCGGGGGGAGGGGGCCGACTACGAGCAGTACTTC. Translation gives CASSFLRGEGADYEQYF.

The chain is built from TRBV6-1 and TRBJ2-3; possible D gene TRBD2, 5 bases. The CDR3 is 18 amino acids. Germline loops: CDR1 MNHNS, CDR2 SASEGT. Trimming removed 3 bases from V and 2 bases from J, with 21 bases in between. The CDR3: CASSEFASSLGLTDTQYF. The CDR3 nucleotides read TGTGCCAGCAGTGAGTTTGCCTCCTCCCTAGGACTCACAGATACGCAGTATTTT.

Regarding this clone: Other DNA variants within this sample encode the same CDR3. V usage is TRBV7-9 and J usage is TRBJ1-3; no definite D call. V lost 2 bases and J lost 0, with 5 bases in between. Germline CDR1 and CDR2: SEHNR and FQNEAQ (reference sequence). The CDR3 runs 14 residues. The CDR3 coding sequence is TGTGCCAGCAGCTTACCGGACTCTGGAAACACCATATATTTT. Amino acids: CASSLPDSGNTIYF.

The J gene is TRBJ2-1, the V gene TRBV15; 11 bases agree with TRBD2. The V gene's germline CDR1 is LNHNV and CDR2 YYDKDF (reference sequence). The V segment lost 3 bases and the J segment 6 bases; nucleotides outside the gene matches: 1. The CDR3 is made up of 14 amino acids. CDR3 in amino acids: CATSSGTSGNEQFF. DNA for the CDR3: TGTGCCACCAGCAGCGGGACTAGCGGCAATGAGCAGTTCTTC.

This chain uses TRBV6-9 with TRBJ2-1, with D possibly called TRBD1 or TRBD2 (5 bases each). Trimming pared 6 bases from V and 8 bases from J, leaving 20 bases between. CDR3 size: 15 residues. Germline V gene data show CDR1 as MNHGY and CDR2 as SVAAGI. The CDR3 loop reads CASSQDRDVQDEQFF. Written as DNA, the CDR3 is TGTGCCAGCAGCCAAGACCGGGACGTACAAGATGAGCAGTTCTTC.

This clone was counted a single time. The V gene is TRBV11-2, the J gene TRBJ2-2; 9 bases fit TRBD2. Trimming removed 2 bases from V and 6 bases from J; junction bases left unmatched: 13. CDR1 and CDR2 from the germline V gene are SGHAT and FQNNGV. The CDR3 length is 18 residues. This CDR3 reads CASSLRGFGAGGSGELFF. The DNA of the CDR3 is TGTGCCAGCAGCTTAAGGGGTTTTGGAGCGGGAGGATCCGGGGAGCTGTTTTTT.

The chain couples TRBV25-1 to TRBJ1-2; 9 bases align to TRBD1. This CDR3 has 13 residues. Germline assignment: CDR1 MGHDK and CDR2 SYGVNS. V trimming: 4 bases; J trimming: 7 bases; junction bases outside the gene matches: 4. The CDR3 region is CASSVDRGGGYTF. DNA of the CDR3: TGTGCCAGCAGTGTCGACAGGGGGGGTGGCTACACCTTC.

The chain employs TRBV29-1 and TRBJ2-7, with 8 bases lining up with TRBD2. This CDR3 has 14 residues. V lost 4 bases to trimming and J lost 5 bases; unmatched junction nucleotides: 10. Germline V lookup: CDR1 SQVTM, CDR2 ANQGSEA. This CDR3 is CSVGGRSGSHEQYF. For the CDR3, the DNA is TGCAGCGTTGGGGGTCGGAGCGGGAGTCACGAGCAGTACTTC.

The gene calls are TRBV28 and TRBJ2-1, with TRBD2 matching 9 bases. CDR3 length: 14 residues. The V gene end was trimmed by 1 base and the J gene end by 14 bases; junction bases not matched to a gene: 9. Germline V gene data show CDR1 as MDHEN and CDR2 as SYDVKM. The DNA for the CDR3 is TGTGCCAGCAGTTTATACGGTAGCGGGAGACGAGAGTTCTTC. It specifies CASSLYGSGRREFF.

The chain recombines TRBV7-2 with TRBJ2-3, with 8 bases that match TRBD2. V shed 0 bases, J shed 5 bases, and the junction held 10 bases outside the gene matches. Germline V gene data show CDR1 as SGHTA and CDR2 as FQGNSA. CDR3 size: 17 residues. This chain's CDR3 is CASSLAPWREDLDTQYF. For the CDR3, the DNA is TGTGCCAGCAGCTTAGCGCCCTGGCGGGAGGACTTAGATACGCAGTATTTT. Together with reference TRBV7-2 and TRBJ2-3, the CDR3 gives the full variable domain: GAGVSQSPSNKVTEKGKDVELRCDPISGHTALYWYRQSLGQGLEFLIYFQGNSAPDKSGLPSDRFSAERTGGSVSTLTIQRTQQEDSAVYLCASSLAPWREDLDTQYFGPGTRLTVL.

V usage is TRBV5-6 and J usage is TRBJ2-6, with unresolved D. The CDR3 spans 14 residues. V dropped 3 bases and J dropped 2 bases, with 6 bases sitting between them. Germline V gives CDR1 SGHDT, CDR2 YYEEEE. The CDR3, as DNA: TGTGCCAGCAGCTCCTTACCTGGGGCCAACGTCCTGACTTTC. Protein: CASSSLPGANVLTF.

CDR3 nucleotides: TGCGCCAGCAGCCAAGATCCGGGGACAAGGGCCTACGAGCAGTACTTC. It is translated as CASSQDPGTRAYEQYF. The V and J genes are TRBV4-1 and TRBJ2-7, with a tentative D call TRBD1 (6 bases). V was clipped by 0 bases and J by 2 bases, with 14 bases between them. Germline loops: CDR1 MGHRA, CDR2 YSYEKL. This CDR3 spans 16 amino acids.

J is TRBJ2-4 and V is TRBV28, with no clear D. CDR3 length equals 16 residues. Germline CDR1 and CDR2: MDHEN and SYDVKM. Deletions cut 3 bases from V and 5 bases from J, with 17 bases between. DNA for the CDR3: TGTGCCAGCAGTTTCATTTCAAGTGGGTTCCAAAACATTCAGTACTTC. Translated: CASSFISSGFQNIQYF.